One T cell receptor (beta chain) is described in this entry. Antigen: not known. The record originates from a study of vaccination effects on CD4 cells after COVID-19. Findings of the study overall: Only 1 of 255 vaccine-induced clones from healthy vaccinees cross-reacted with common cold coronaviruses.

Data came from immunoSEQ multiplex PCR; TCRdb stores just in-frame clones and leaves some out. Of about 69,000 clones in the sample, around three quarters were seen once. In germline, CDR1 is MNHEY, CDR2 SVGAGI. V dropped 6 bases and J dropped 0 bases, with 9 bases sitting between them. CDR3 length: 14 amino acids. Before sequencing, viral peptide pools were used by the ViraFEST assay to expand antigen-specific CD4+ T cells. Cells that had been cultured for about 10 days were the source of isolated CD4+ T cells. Two doses of either BNT162b2 or mRNA-1273 were given to each participant. The sequence came from a human donor who received a COVID-19 vaccine. The sequencing here drew on CD4+ T cells from PBMCs cultured with HCoV-OC43 spike peptides, taken after COVID-19 vaccination. Subset reported: HCoV-OC43 spike overlapping peptide pool stimulation. The V call is TRBV6-5, the J call TRBJ2-1; the D gene is possibly TRBD1 (5 bases). The CDR3 reads CASSRASSYNEQFF. The CDR3 nucleotides read TGTGCCAGCAGCAGGGCTAGCTCCTACAATGAGCAGTTCTTC.